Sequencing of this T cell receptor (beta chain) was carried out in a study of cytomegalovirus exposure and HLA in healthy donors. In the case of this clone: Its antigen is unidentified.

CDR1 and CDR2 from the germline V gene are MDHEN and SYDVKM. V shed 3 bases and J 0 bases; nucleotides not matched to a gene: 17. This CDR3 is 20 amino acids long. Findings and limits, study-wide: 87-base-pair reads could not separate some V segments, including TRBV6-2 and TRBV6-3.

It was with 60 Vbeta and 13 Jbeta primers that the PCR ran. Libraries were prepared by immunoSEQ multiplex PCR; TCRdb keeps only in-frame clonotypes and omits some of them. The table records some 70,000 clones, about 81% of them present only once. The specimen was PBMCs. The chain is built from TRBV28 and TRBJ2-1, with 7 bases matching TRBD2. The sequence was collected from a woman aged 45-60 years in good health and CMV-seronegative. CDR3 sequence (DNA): TGTGCCAGCAGTTTCCCCCGTAGATCTAGCGGAGAGGGCTCCTACAATGAGCAGTTCTTC. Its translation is CASSFPRRSSGEGSYNEQFF. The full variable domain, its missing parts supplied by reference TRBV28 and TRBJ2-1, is DVKVTQSSRYLVKRTGEKVFLECVQDMDHENMFWYRQDPGLGLRLIYFSYDVKMKEKGDIPEGYSVSREKKERFSLILESASTNQTSMYLCASSFPRRSSGEGSYNEQFFGPGTRLTVL.